This note documents a single T cell receptor beta chain sequence. Its antigen is still unknown. Base qualities are not recorded, but no much larger clone differs from it by a single base. These data belong to a study of blood T cell repertoires in COVID-19 (dated by TCRdb to about 2020). Broadly, across the study: Samples from collaborators originated in the United States, Italy and Spain and spanned both the acute and convalescent phases of COVID-19. The material from the prospective study consisted of cDNA or gDNA derived from T cells, B-cell-depleted T cells, or PBMCs. Deeply sampled blood TCRbeta repertoires from subjects exposed to, actively infected with, or recovered from COVID-19 were included in the dataset. A freely available public database, intended as a resource for researchers studying the immune response to SARS-CoV-2, is where the repertoires were released. Samples came from the ongoing ImmuneRACE study (first 160 participants) plus 1,254 subjects from 6 global collaborators. Sample metadata almost always included a de-identified subject ID, COVID-19 status, age in years and sex. HLA class I and class II types, where available, came from metadata supplied by the sample provider rather than from assay-based typing.

Whole blood was collected in K2EDTA tubes by collaborating institutions according to the institutions' own protocols. For TCRbeta analysis, collaborator samples were shipped as frozen whole blood, as isolated PBMCs, or as DNA extracted from either sample type. TCRbeta CDR3 regions were amplified from genomic DNA using the immunoSEQ Assay, a bias-controlled multiplex PCR. Regarding the original processing steps: Within the assay, amplification of reference gene primers was used to estimate how many nucleated cells each sample contained. To quantify the absolute abundance of each unique TCRbeta CDR3 rearrangement, sequence reads were collapsed and filtered. Productive Simpson clonality was computed per sample as the square root of Simpson's diversity index over productive rearrangements. TCRdb retrieved this table from immuneACCESS and kept in-frame rearrangements only. Not all clones are present; in checked studies, unresolved V genes account for under half, and no reason is known for the remainder. V, J and clone size are taken as reported in that table, and D and trimming were inferred from the DNA itself. A total of fewer than 85,000 clones appear in this sample, 70% to 85% of them only once. The top ten hold roughly 4% of the sample.

Counted from cysteine to phenylalanine, this CDR3 has 14 amino acids. Only CDR3 DNA is held: 42 bases, read in frame from base 1. From the germline V gene (reference sequence), CDR1 is SGHNT and CDR2 is YYREEE. V is cut back by 2 bases and J by 5 bases, with 4 bases in the junction unmatched. Study-level results and caveats: How much clinical and demographic metadata was included differed by source and by participant, and the metadata was provided uncurated.

In this chain, TRBV5-4 is recombined with TRBJ2-5, and 9 junctional nucleotides match TRBD2. The sequence was obtained from a woman aged 55-75 years with acute or convalescent COVID-19. The sequencing input was peripheral blood. CDR3 reads: CASSLAGGLETQYF. The nucleotide sequence is TGTGCCAGCAGCTTAGCGGGGGGCTTGGAGACCCAGTACTTC.